One and the same sample provided the 16 T cell receptor beta chains below, sequenced in a study of human T cells and chemical hapten exposure. Time point noted: patch test 1, 2 weeks after DPC sensitization. Regarding treatment: therapeutic diphenylcyclopropenone sensitization with weekly scalp DPC. TCRdb ran MiXCR on the RACE reads and lists one entry per CDR3 protein. The sample has approximately 350,000 distinct CDR3 sequences, approximately 6.3% seen once. This material consisted of whole blood, taken in connection with sensitization to the hapten diphenylcyclopropenone (DPC). Source of these receptors: a young woman with alopecia areata. Some clones in this sample may be carry-over from other donors' samples.

At least ten counts were recorded for this clonotype. The chain employs TRBV4-3 and TRBJ1-5; perhaps TRBD1 as D (5 bases). Per germline, CDR1 LGHNA and CDR2 YSLEER. The V and J ends lost 0 bases and 1 base respectively, with 16 bases between them. The CDR3 sequence is 18 residues long. The CDR3 nucleotides read TGCGCCAGCAGCCAAGAATGGGGGGGAGGGATAAGCAATCAGCCCCAGCATTTT. It yields the protein CASSQEWGGGISNQPQHF.

This clonotype was counted a few times. This rearrangement joins TRBV29-1 to TRBJ1-2, with a weak D call TRBD1 (6 bases). The CDR3 spans 13 residues. V lost 0 bases, J lost 6 bases, and 11 bases lay in between. Germline V CDR1 and CDR2: SQVTM, ANQGSEA. CDR3 nucleotide sequence: TGCAGCGTTGAAGACAGGGGTTTCGATGGCTACACCTTC. Translation: CSVEDRGFDGYTF.

This clonotype was seen ten or more times. The chain links TRBV6-2 or TRBV6-3 to TRBJ1-5; D is ambiguous. The CDR3 is 13 residues long. V was cut by 6 bases and J by 5 bases, with 11 bases left in between. Germline CDR1 and CDR2: MNHEY and SVGEGT. The CDR3 protein is CASSQSTHQPQHF. The CDR3 DNA sequence: TGTGCCAGCAGCCAGAGCACGCATCAGCCCCAGCATTTT.

This clonotype was detected a few times. The chain employs TRBV6-2 or TRBV6-3 and TRBJ1-3, with D possibly matching TRBD1 (6 bases). The CDR3 runs to 15 residues. Germline-derived CDR1 and CDR2 are MNHEY and SVGEGT. V gave up 4 bases and J gave up 2 bases, with 12 bases separating them. In DNA form, the CDR3 reads TGTGCCAGCAGTTCCCGACAGGCGACTGGAAACACCATATATTTT. Its protein is CASSSRQATGNTIYF.

In this sample, this clonotype turned up a few times. The V call is TRBV4-3, the J call TRBJ2-7, with D perhaps TRBD1 (6 bases). CDR3 length: 13 amino acids. The germline V gene encodes CDR1 LGHNA and CDR2 YSLEER. V was pared by 6 bases and J by 7 bases, with 16 bases between. CDR3 nucleotide sequence: TGCGCCAGCAGGGATACAGGGTCTCGGGAGCAGTACTTC. Translating gives CASRDTGSREQYF.

This clonotype was seen a handful of times. The rearrangement uses TRBV9 and TRBJ2-3; no definite D call. Germline V gene lookup returns CDR1 SGDLS and CDR2 YYNGEE. CDR3 size: 15 residues. V lost 0 bases, J lost 2 bases, and 10 bases lay in between. The CDR3 bases are TGTGCCAGCAGCGTAGTGAACAGACTCACAGATACGCAGTATTTT. As protein: CASSVVNRLTDTQYF. Drawing the rest from reference TRBV9 and TRBJ2-3, the complete variable domain is DSGVTQTPKHLITATGQRVTLRCSPRSGDLSVYWYQQSLDQGLQFLIQYYNGEERAKGNILERFSAQQFPDLHSELNLSSLELGDSALYFCASSVVNRLTDTQYFGPGTRLTVL.

This clonotype came up many times. V is TRBV9 and J is TRBJ2-7; tentatively, D is TRBD2 (5 bases). The V end lost 0 bases, the J end lost 0 bases, and 10 bases lay between the germline ends. Germline V CDR1 and CDR2: SGDLS, YYNGEE. The CDR3 is made up of 15 amino acids. The CDR3 loop reads CASSVEEGHSYEQYF. CDR3 nucleotide sequence: TGTGCCAGCAGCGTAGAAGAGGGTCACTCCTACGAGCAGTACTTC.

This clonotype showed up many times. J is TRBJ2-2 and V is TRBV5-1; D is uncertain. This CDR3 comprises 14 residues. Germline CDR1 reads SGHRS; CDR2 reads YFSETQ. Trimming took off 2 bases at V and 5 bases at J, with 10 bases between the two ends. CDR3 loop: CASSLSKSTGELFF. As DNA, the CDR3 is TGCGCCAGCAGCTTAAGCAAGTCGACCGGGGAGCTGTTTTTT.

The gene calls are TRBV19 and TRBJ2-1; D is unresolved. The ends were cut back, 6 bases at V and 7 bases at J, with 13 bases in the middle. The CDR3 is made up of 13 amino acids. Germline V lookup: CDR1 LNHDA, CDR2 SQIVND (reference sequence). The CDR3 DNA reads TGTGCCAGTAGAAGTATATATGGAAATGAGCAGTTCTTC. It is translated as CASRSIYGNEQFF.

This clonotype was recorded at least ten times. V gene TRBV27 combines with J gene TRBJ2-3, with D hard to call. V lost 4 bases and J lost 0, with 8 bases in between. The CDR3 has 14 residues. The germline V gene has CDR1 MNHEY and CDR2 SMNVEV (reference sequence). The CDR3 region is CASSSPRSTDTQYF. For the CDR3, the DNA is TGTGCCAGCAGTTCCCCCCGAAGCACAGATACGCAGTATTTT.

A few counts support this clonotype. The gene calls are TRBV7-2 and TRBJ1-2; 8 nucleotides line up with TRBD1. The CDR3 consists of 15 residues. Germline-derived CDR1 and CDR2 are SGHTA and FQGNSA. J was trimmed by 8 bases and V by 0 bases; bases with no gene match: 8. The CDR3: CASSLAAGGARGYTF. The CDR3 region has the DNA TGTGCCAGCAGCTTAGCAGCAGGGGGCGCGAGGGGCTACACCTTC. The variable domain in full, with the rest retrieved from reference TRBV7-2 and TRBJ1-2, is GAGVSQSPSNKVTEKGKDVELRCDPISGHTALYWYRQSLGQGLEFLIYFQGNSAPDKSGLPSDRFSAERTGGSVSTLTIQRTQQEDSAVYLCASSLAAGGARGYTFGSGTRLTVV.

This rearrangement joins TRBV5-4 to TRBJ1-1, with D perhaps TRBD1 (6 bases). The CDR3 is 13 amino acids. Trimming took 6 bases from V and 3 from J, leaving 12 bases between them. The germline gives CDR1 SGHNT, CDR2 YYREEE (reference sequence). CDR3 bases: TGTGCCAGCAACCCTAGGGGGTACACTGAAGCTTTCTTT. Translation: CASNPRGYTEAFF. The variable domain in full, completed from reference TRBV5-4 and TRBJ1-1, reads ETGVTQSPTHLIKTRGQQVTLRCSSQSGHNTVSWYQQALGQGPQFIFQYYREEENGRGNFPPRFSGLQFPNYSSELNVNALELDDSALYLCASNPRGYTEAFFGQGTRLTVV.

About this clonotype: The DNA is left out, because the CDR3 cannot be placed on it with certainty; the CDR3 is given as TCRdb lists it. The chain uses TRBV10-3 and TRBJ2-4; the D call TRBD1 from the table was never checked on the DNA. The CDR3 is 16 amino acids in total, end residues counted. CDR1 and CDR2 from the germline V gene are ENHRY and SYGVKD. The CDR3 sequence: CAISVGQGAAKNILYF.

The chain combines TRBV27 with TRBJ2-7; D gene uncertain. The CDR3 is made up of 12 amino acids. Germline V gene data show CDR1 as MNHEY and CDR2 as SMNVEV (reference sequence). V lost 5 bases to trimming and J lost 6 bases, with 11 bases between them. CDR3: CASSVYTGEQYF. For the CDR3, the DNA is TGTGCCAGCAGTGTCTACACCGGCGAGCAGTACTTC.

This clonotype was seen only a few times. This chain connects TRBV6-6 to TRBJ2-2; weak D call: TRBD1 (5 bases). The CDR3 runs 15 residues. V lost 6 bases and J 4 bases, leaving 15 bases between the germline ends. CDR1 is MNHNY and CDR2 is SVGAGI in the germline V gene (reference sequence). The CDR3 spells CASRFVQERTGELFF. The CDR3, as DNA: TGTGCCAGCAGATTCGTACAGGAGCGCACCGGGGAGCTGTTTTTT.

This clonotype was counted at least ten times. The chain uses TRBV18 and TRBJ2-7, with unresolved D. Trimming left V 0 bases short and J 5 bases short, with 8 bases between. The CDR3 has 13 residues. Germline CDR1 reads KGHSH; CDR2 reads LQKENI. In DNA form, the CDR3 reads TGTGCCAGCTCACCACCCGGTTTTGACGAGCAGTACTTC. It encodes CASSPPGFDEQYF.